This T cell receptor beta chain stems from a study of blood T cell repertoires in COVID-19. Study background: Some COVID-19 samples were acute and others convalescent; all came from the United States, Italy and Spain.

The protocol was immunoSEQ multiplex PCR, while the TCRdb copy is restricted to in-frame clones and leaves out a portion. The profile shows about 300,000 clones, about 90% of them singletons. The germline V gene encodes CDR1 SQVTM and CDR2 ANQGSEA. The CDR3 runs 12 residues. V shed 5 bases and J 3 bases; nucleotides not matched to a gene: 2. The TCR comes from a woman in her 30s with COVID-19, enrolled during active disease. Source material: peripheral blood. This rearrangement joins TRBV29-1 to TRBJ1-2; 8 nucleotides align to TRBD1. CDR3 DNA: TGCAGCGTTACGGACAGGGACTATGGCTACACCTTC. Translation gives CSVTDRDYGYTF. Complete variable domain (other parts from reference TRBV29-1 and TRBJ1-2): SAVISQKPSRDICQRGTSLTIQCQVDSQVTMMFWYRQQPGQSLTLIATANQGSEATYESGFVIDKFPISRPNLTFSTLTVSNMSPEDSSIYLCSVTDRDYGYTFGSGTRLTVV.